These T cell receptor beta chains were read from a single sample in a study of blood T cell repertoires in COVID-19. Data came from immunoSEQ multiplex PCR; TCRdb stores just in-frame clones and leaves some out. The top ten clones hold 15% to 20% of a sample with over 80,000 clones, 80% to 90% of them seen once. Sequenced: peripheral blood. The receptors come from a human donor in a cohort sampled during active COVID-19. CDR3s leave out the opening cysteine and the closing phenylalanine or tryptophan. A D gene is named only where the DNA matches it firmly.

TRBV18	TRBD1	TRBJ2-1	ASSPGQGRSEQF
TRBV28	-	TRBJ1-5	ASSSYNQPQH
TRBV28	-	TRBJ1-6	ASSLAFRNSPLH
TRBV5-6	-	TRBJ1-6	ASSSLRRVAGNSPLH
TRBV24-1	-	TRBJ2-1	ATSARAGEQF
TRBV5-1	TRBD2	TRBJ2-7	ASSFPTSGNYEQY
TRBV5-4	TRBD2	TRBJ2-7	ASSPTELAGLYEQY
TRBV27	-	TRBJ1-5	ASRSLGGPQH
TRBV27	TRBD1	TRBJ1-2	ASSFSGTVYGYT
TRBV19	-	TRBJ1-2	ASSPAEGYGYT
TRBV24-1	TRBD2	TRBJ2-3	ATSPRGKGGTDTQY
TRBV7-2	TRBD2	TRBJ2-7	ASSLVAGGASYEQY
TRBV15	-	TRBJ1-1	ATSRETGLWSTEAF
TRBV5-1	-	TRBJ2-7	ASSLATVTYEQY
TRBV9	TRBD2	TRBJ2-5	ASSFSGRAVRLGETQY
TRBV27	-	TRBJ2-3	ANRLRENSTDTQY
TRBV11-2	TRBD2	TRBJ2-4	ASSLRLAGLAKNIQY
TRBV12-5	TRBD1	TRBJ2-3	ASGSEQGTDTQY
TRBV4-3	TRBD2	TRBJ2-2	ASSPGLADTGELF
TRBV6-5	-	TRBJ1-3	ASRSTVRSGNTIY
TRBV9	-	TRBJ2-6	ASSGSGANVLT
TRBV6-2/TRBV6-3	-	TRBJ1-1	ASSYDLWANTEAF
TRBV3-1/TRBV3-2	TRBD2	TRBJ2-5	ASSPSGSEETQY
TRBV19	-	TRBJ2-3	ASRRMGASTDTQY
TRBV25-1	TRBD2	TRBJ2-1	ASRGGREVLEQF
TRBV13	-	TRBJ1-5	ASSLSSRGAWQPQH
TRBV10-3	TRBD1	TRBJ2-1	AISNPGQGGGEQF
TRBV5-1	-	TRBJ1-2	ASSLEAARGYGYT
TRBV5-8	-	TRBJ1-4	ASSFSSGRVDNEKLF
TRBV29-1	-	TRBJ1-5	SASAGGDHQPQH
TRBV7-9	TRBD1	TRBJ2-1	ASSGRDRGLGNEQF
TRBV28	TRBD1	TRBJ2-4	ASNTGGAAKNIQY
TRBV27	TRBD2	TRBJ2-5	ASLPRWGGREETQY
TRBV4-1	-	TRBJ2-5	ASSQVSGEETQY
TRBV4-1	-	TRBJ2-7	ASSQDGGYEQY
TRBV5-1	-	TRBJ2-3	ASSSQTGSGVADTQY
TRBV6-1	-	TRBJ2-3	ASSEARLSTDTQY
TRBV5-6	-	TRBJ1-4	ASSLAARGEKLF
TRBV4-1	-	TRBJ2-5	ASSPLPTRWGTQY
TRBV2	TRBD1	TRBJ2-3	ASSEGQGTDTQY
TRBV15	-	TRBJ1-3	ATSRTAGRPLSGNTIY
TRBV11-2	-	TRBJ1-6	ASSLGQRESPLH
TRBV12-3/TRBV12-4	-	TRBJ1-5	ASRQGEYTPQH
TRBV6-2/TRBV6-3	-	TRBJ2-3	ASSTSSGRVTDTQY
TRBV10-3	-	TRBJ1-1	AIRDGNTEAF
TRBV29-1	TRBD2	TRBJ2-7	SVRSGNNYEQY
TRBV18	TRBD2	TRBJ2-7	ASSPGFVAGGAYEQY
TRBV5-1	-	TRBJ2-2	ASSPVGANANTGELF
TRBV5-1	TRBD1	TRBJ1-5	ASSAGQGAGTPQH